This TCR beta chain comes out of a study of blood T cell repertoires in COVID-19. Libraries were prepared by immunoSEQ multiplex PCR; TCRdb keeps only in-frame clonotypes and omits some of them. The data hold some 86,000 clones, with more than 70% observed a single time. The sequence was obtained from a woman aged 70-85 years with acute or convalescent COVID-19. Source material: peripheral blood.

The CDR3 DNA reads as TGTGCCAGCAGCCAAGGACAGGGGGCGAACACTGAAGCTTTCTTT. This sequence encodes CASSQGQGANTEAFF. This sequence joins TRBV14 and TRBJ1-1, with 10 bases aligning to TRBD1. V lost 1 base and J lost 1; bases outside the gene matches: 0. There are 15 residues in the CDR3. Germline CDR1 is SGHDN and CDR2 is FVKESK.